This TCR beta chain was captured in a study of T cell changes during pregnancy in multiple sclerosis. Produced via immunoSEQ multiplex PCR; TCRdb's table is partial and in-frame only. The sample contains approximately 70,000 clones, around 89% of which appear only once. Losses at the gene ends were 4 bases for V and 9 bases for J; bases not matched to a gene: 6. CDR3 length: 13 residues. From germline, CDR1 is SGDLS and CDR2 YYNGEE. This receptor was taken from a female donor in good health, enrolled as a control in a pregnancy study. The sample consisted of peripheral blood, taken in the first trimester of pregnancy. The gene calls are TRBV9 and TRBJ2-1, with TRBD1 matching over 8 bases. The CDR3 protein is CASSLRTGSEQFF. DNA of the CDR3: TGTGCCAGCAGCCTGAGGACAGGGAGTGAGCAGTTCTTC.